The present entry profiles one T cell receptor beta chain with its context. The data belong to a study of Graves' ophthalmopathy and Graves' hyperthyroidism. About the study: Hyperthyroidism was classified as stable if no ophthalmopathy occurred within 18 months of follow-up.

If patients had other autoimmune diseases, uncontrolled infections, pregnancy or lactation, they were excluded. J lost 2 bases, V lost 4 bases, and 9 bases had no gene match. CDR3 size: 15 residues. From germline, CDR1 is SQVTM and CDR2 ANQGSEA. TCR beta CDR3 regions were amplified from RNA transcripts. Scientists carried out first-round RT-PCR using HTBI primers and then a second-round multiplex PCR. In TCRdb, the multiplex PCR reads were re-called with MiXCR into one record per CDR3 protein. The table has approximately 1.2 million distinct CDR3 sequences, roughly 35% seen once; the top ten hold approximately 10%.

The V gene is TRBV29-1, the J gene TRBJ2-3; 7 nucleotides match TRBD1. The TCR originated in an adult man with Graves' hyperthyroidism. The sample taken for sequencing was peripheral blood or thyroid tissue (not recorded which). CDR3: CSVGEWDSYTDTQYF. CDR3 DNA sequence: TGCAGCGTTGGGGAGTGGGACAGCTACACAGATACGCAGTATTTT.